The TCR beta chain described here comes from a study of T cells in Graves' hyperthyroidism and ophthalmopathy. This clonotype was counted between two and nine times. RNA transcripts served as the template for amplifying TCR beta CDR3 regions. Using the HTBI primer set, a first-round RT-PCR was run on the TCR CDR3. TCRdb reprocessed the multiplex PCR reads via MiXCR and lists one record per CDR3 protein. The sample has around 690,000 distinct CDR3 sequences, around a sixth seen once; the top ten hold 15% to 19%. The CDR3 is 15 residues long. The ends were cut back, 5 bases at V and 0 bases at J, with 17 bases in the middle. Germline V gene sequence: CDR1 DFQATT, CDR2 SNEGSKA (reference sequence).

The genes are TRBV20-1 and TRBJ2-7; D possibly corresponds to TRBD2 (6 bases). This clonotype originated in a man aged 50 to 60 with Graves' hyperthyroidism. The sample comprised blood. In nucleotides, the CDR3 is TGCAGTGCTGAAGACCGGGACTTCGGCTCCTACGAGCAGTACTTC. This codes for CSAEDRDFGSYEQYF.